This paragraph covers one T cell receptor (beta chain) sequence. Data came from immunoSEQ multiplex PCR; TCRdb stores just in-frame clones and leaves some out. The sample gives some 64,000 clones, around 88% of which show up once; 4.5% to 5.5% is in the top ten. This sample was taken from a study of technical replicates of blood from a few donors. Losses at the gene ends were 5 bases for V and 4 bases for J; bases not matched to a gene: 11. Germline V gene lookup returns CDR1 MDHEN and CDR2 SYDVKM. This CDR3 is 16 amino acids long. This rearrangement joins TRBV28 to TRBJ1-5; 7 positions agree with TRBD1. The receptor's source is a human donor in good health. Some clones in this sample may be carry-over from other donors' samples. The sequencing input was PBMCs. As DNA, the CDR3 is TGTGCCAGCAGTCTCTCAGGGGGGCGCGGTAATCAGCCCCAGCATTTT. Protein sequence: CASSLSGGRGNQPQHF.